The rows below give T cell receptor beta chains drawn from one sample of a study of T cells in Graves' hyperthyroidism and ophthalmopathy. TCRdb processed the multiplex PCR reads anew with MiXCR; each CDR3 protein has one entry. The table has more than 500,000 distinct CDR3 sequences, roughly 15% seen once. Sample: blood. The receptors originated from a woman aged 25 to 45 with Graves' ophthalmopathy. CDR3s include the opening cysteine and the closing phenylalanine or tryptophan. D genes are given only for firm matches. Only some rows state a clone size, as once, few, many or a class for expanded clones.

J gene | D gene | V gene | clone size | CDR3 protein | CDR3 DNA
TRBJ1-5 | . | TRBV5-8 | . | CASSLGTPTSNQPQHF | TGTGCCAGCAGCTTGGGGACACCAACTAGCAATCAGCCCCAGCATTTT
TRBJ2-7 | TRBD2 | TRBV30 | many | CACQTSGRYEQYF | TGTGCCTGCCAGACTAGCGGGCGCTACGAGCAGTACTTC
TRBJ2-7 | TRBD1 | TRBV2 | . | CASSRQGAGYEQYF | TGTGCCAGCAGTAGACAGGGGGCCGGTTACGAGCAGTACTTC
TRBJ1-5 | . | TRBV20-1 | few | CSSGQGREPQHF | TGCAGTAGTGGGCAGGGGAGGGAACCCCAGCATTTT
TRBJ2-7 | . | TRBV6-2/TRBV6-3 | many | CASSPQSGGIGPYEQYF | TGTGCCAGCAGCCCCCAGTCTGGAGGAATCGGGCCCTACGAGCAGTACTTC
TRBJ1-2 | TRBD1 | TRBV29-1 | . | CSVVHRDRASYGYTF | TGCAGCGTTGTTCACCGGGACAGGGCCTCCTATGGCTACACCTTC
TRBJ2-3 | . | TRBV6-4 | few | CASRPTGSRITDTQYF | TGTGCCAGCAGGCCTACAGGGTCTCGAATCACAGATACGCAGTATTTT
TRBJ2-7 | TRBD2 | TRBV28 | . | CASSSVGGPRGLYDEQYF | TGTGCCAGCAGTTCAGTGGGAGGGCCGAGGGGTCTCTACGACGAGCAGTACTTC
TRBJ2-1 | TRBD2 | TRBV7-3 | many | CASSSGLALNNEQFF | TGTGCCAGCAGCTCGGGACTAGCGCTGAACAATGAGCAGTTCTTC
TRBJ2-2 | . | TRBV5-1 | . | CASSFSSNTGELFF | TGCGCCAGCAGCTTCTCATCGAACACCGGGGAGCTGTTTTTT
TRBJ2-2 | TRBD2 | TRBV4-2 | . | CASSPWFSGRAVTGELFF | TGTGCCAGCAGCCCCTGGTTTAGCGGGAGGGCCGTCACCGGGGAGCTGTTTTTT
TRBJ1-1 | . | TRBV30 | many | CAFGGQRTEAFF | TGTGCCTTCGGGGGGCAGAGAACTGAAGCTTTCTTT
TRBJ1-1 | TRBD1 | TRBV24-1 | many | CATSDHRGMNTEAFF | TGTGCCACCAGTGATCACAGGGGAATGAACACTGAAGCTTTCTTT
TRBJ2-5 | TRBD1 | TRBV12-3/TRBV12-4 | many | CASMQGQQQETQYF | TGTGCCAGCATGCAGGGACAGCAACAAGAGACCCAGTACTTC
TRBJ1-1 | . | TRBV11-3 | . | CASSLESKREGPAAFF | TGTGCCAGCAGCTTAGAAAGTAAGAGAGAAGGCCCTGCCGCTTTCTTT
TRBJ1-1 | TRBD1 | TRBV11-2 | few | CASSLEGQGQAFF | TGTGCCAGCAGCTTAGAAGGACAGGGGCAGGCTTTCTTT
TRBJ2-3 | TRBD2 | TRBV6-1 | many | CASSRTSFTDTQYF | TGTGCCAGCAGTAGGACTAGCTTCACAGATACGCAGTATTTT
TRBJ2-7 | TRBD1 | TRBV15 | . | CATSRRDSYEQYF | TGTGCCACCAGCAGAAGGGACAGCTACGAGCAGTACTTC
TRBJ2-1 | . | TRBV11-2 | many | CASSPLPSHRNNEQFF | TGTGCCAGCAGCCCCCTGCCGAGCCACAGGAACAATGAGCAGTTCTTC
TRBJ2-7 | . | TRBV28 | . | CASSQFGGARGGSYEQYF | TGTGCCAGCAGCCAATTTGGTGGGGCGAGGGGGGGCTCCTACGAGCAGTACTTC
TRBJ2-5 | TRBD2 | TRBV6-1 | . | CASGGNGRAFQTQYF | TGTGCCAGCGGTGGGAACGGGAGGGCCTTTCAGACCCAGTACTTC
TRBJ2-5 | . | TRBV10-3 | . | CAISDPQETQYF | TGTGCCATCAGTGACCCCCAAGAGACCCAGTACTTC
TRBJ2-5 | . | TRBV7-3 | many | CASSLTPGQETQYF | TGTGCCAGCAGCTTAACTCCGGGGCAAGAGACCCAGTACTTC
TRBJ2-5 | . | TRBV20-1 | many | CSANEAGFTETQYF | TGCAGTGCTAATGAGGCAGGCTTTACGGAGACCCAGTACTTC
TRBJ2-1 | TRBD2 | TRBV18 | many | CASSPGLGVGEQFF | TGTGCCAGCTCACCGGGACTAGGGGTGGGTGAGCAGTTCTTC
TRBJ2-1 | TRBD1 | TRBV13 | few | CASSPGQGKDEQFF | TGTGCCAGCAGCCCGGGACAGGGTAAAGATGAGCAGTTCTTC
TRBJ2-5 | . | TRBV7-3 | many | CASSLTGAQETQYF | TGTGCCAGCAGCCTGACGGGGGCCCAAGAGACCCAGTACTTC
TRBJ2-7 | TRBD1 | TRBV7-8 | many | CASSLEGTGPFEQYF | TGTGCCAGCAGCTTAGAAGGGACAGGTCCCTTCGAGCAGTACTTC
TRBJ2-5 | . | TRBV7-9 | . | CASSFPIRQETQYF | TGTGCCAGCAGCTTTCCGATCCGACAAGAGACCCAGTACTTC
TRBJ2-1 | . | TRBV7-9 | few | CATVGSRIINEQFF | TGTGCCACCGTGGGTTCCCGTATAATTAATGAGCAGTTCTTC
TRBJ1-6 | . | TRBV6-2/TRBV6-3 | few | CASSYSRGSPLHF | TGTGCCAGCAGTTACTCGAGGGGTTCACCCCTCCACTTT
TRBJ2-5 | . | TRBV5-4 | few | CASSRYPSPETQYF | TGTGCCAGCAGCCGCTATCCGAGTCCCGAGACCCAGTACTTC
TRBJ2-7 | . | TRBV19 | few | CASSIDLPSFEQYF | TGTGCCAGTAGTATAGATCTTCCCTCCTTCGAGCAGTACTTC
TRBJ2-2 | TRBD1 | TRBV5-8 | . | CASSFGDRDLTGELFF | TGTGCCAGCAGCTTTGGGGACAGGGACCTCACCGGGGAGCTGTTTTTT
TRBJ1-5 | . | TRBV4-3 | few | CASSLWMGTQPQHF | TGCGCCAGCAGCCTTTGGATGGGAACTCAGCCCCAGCATTTT
TRBJ2-5 | . | TRBV2 | . | CASKGDMGGEETQYF | TGTGCCAGCAAGGGGGATATGGGAGGAGAAGAGACCCAGTACTTC
TRBJ2-1 | TRBD1 | TRBV20-1 | many | CSARDLGTGVFKSYNEQFF | TGCAGTGCTAGAGATTTGGGGACAGGGGTTTTCAAGTCCTACAATGAGCAGTTCTTC
TRBJ1-4 | . | TRBV4-2 | few | CASSQDPSGNEKLFF | TGTGCCAGCAGCCAAGACCCTAGCGGGAATGAAAAACTGTTTTTT
TRBJ1-5 | . | TRBV28 | few | CASRVQFSNQPQHF | TGTGCCAGCCGTGTGCAGTTTAGCAATCAGCCCCAGCATTTT
TRBJ2-1 | TRBD1 | TRBV6-1 | many | CASSLAGTGVFEQFF | TGTGCCAGCAGTTTGGCCGGGACAGGGGTTTTTGAGCAGTTCTTC
TRBJ2-7 | . | TRBV7-2 | . | CASRGKTYEQYF | TGTGCCAGCAGGGGCAAGACCTACGAGCAGTACTTC
TRBJ1-1 | TRBD1 | TRBV5-6 | few | CASSRTGVAFF | TGTGCCAGCAGCCGGACAGGAGTTGCTTTCTTT
TRBJ2-7 | . | TRBV20-1 | many | CSATDPLGGYEQYF | TGCAGTGCCACTGACCCCCTTGGGGGTTACGAGCAGTACTTC
TRBJ1-1 | . | TRBV4-1 | many | CASSGLAGRGNTEAFF | TGCGCCAGCAGTGGCTTAGCAGGTAGAGGGAACACTGAAGCTTTCTTT
TRBJ2-1 | TRBD1 | TRBV28 | many | CASCFRDRDSGEQFF | TGTGCCAGTTGTTTCCGGGACAGGGATTCTGGTGAGCAGTTCTTC
TRBJ2-7 | . | TRBV27 | many | CASSRPGSLAYEQYF | TGTGCCAGCAGTAGGCCAGGGTCATTGGCCTACGAGCAGTACTTC
TRBJ1-6 | . | TRBV20-1 | many | CSARLGGVSPLHF | TGCAGTGCTAGACTGGGAGGGGTTTCACCCCTCCACTTT
TRBJ1-4 | TRBD1 | TRBV20-1 | . | CSARDLRGTEKLFF | TGCAGTGCTAGAGATCTCAGGGGGACTGAAAAACTGTTTTTT